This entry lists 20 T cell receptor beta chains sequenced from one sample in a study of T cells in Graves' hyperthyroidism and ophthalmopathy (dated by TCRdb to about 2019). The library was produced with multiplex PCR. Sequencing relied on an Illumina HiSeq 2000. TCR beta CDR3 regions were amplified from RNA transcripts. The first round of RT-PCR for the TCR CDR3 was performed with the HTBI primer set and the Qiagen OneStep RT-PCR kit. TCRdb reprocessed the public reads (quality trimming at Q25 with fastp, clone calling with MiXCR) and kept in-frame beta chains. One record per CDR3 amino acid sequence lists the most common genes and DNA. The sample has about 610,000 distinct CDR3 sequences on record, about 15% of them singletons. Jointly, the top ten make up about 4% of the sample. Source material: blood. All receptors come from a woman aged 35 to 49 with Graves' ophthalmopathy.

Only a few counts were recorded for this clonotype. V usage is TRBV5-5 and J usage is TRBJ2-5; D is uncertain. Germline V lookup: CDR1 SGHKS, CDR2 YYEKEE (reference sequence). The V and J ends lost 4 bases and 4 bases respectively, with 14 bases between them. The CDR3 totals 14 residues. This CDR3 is CASSPGETRETQYF. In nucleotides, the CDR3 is TGTGCCAGCAGCCCCGGAGAAACGAGAGAGACCCAGTACTTC. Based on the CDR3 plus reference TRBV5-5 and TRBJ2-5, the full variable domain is DAGVTQSPTHLIKTRGQQVTLRCSPISGHKSVSWYQQVLGQGPQFIFQYYEKEERGRGNFPDRFSARQFPNYSSELNVNALLLGDSALYLCASSPGETRETQYFGPGTRLLVL.

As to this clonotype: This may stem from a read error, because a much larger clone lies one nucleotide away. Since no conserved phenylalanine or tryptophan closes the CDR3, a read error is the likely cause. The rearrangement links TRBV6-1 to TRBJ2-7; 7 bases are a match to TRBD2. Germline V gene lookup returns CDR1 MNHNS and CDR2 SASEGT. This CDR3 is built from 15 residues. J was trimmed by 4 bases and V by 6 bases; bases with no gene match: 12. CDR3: CASRATGGTTYEQYL. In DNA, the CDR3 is TGTGCCAGCAGAGCCACGGGAGGTACGACTTACGAGCAGTACCTC.

The DNA for the CDR3 is TGTGCCAGCAGCGCCGAGGCCTTCAGCAATCAGCCCCAGCATTTT. It yields the protein CASSAEAFSNQPQHF. This chain uses TRBV9 with TRBJ1-5, with D uncertain. V was trimmed by 3 bases and J by 1 base, leaving 11 bases between them. Germline lookup yields CDR1 SGDLS and CDR2 YYNGEE. CDR3 size: 15 residues.

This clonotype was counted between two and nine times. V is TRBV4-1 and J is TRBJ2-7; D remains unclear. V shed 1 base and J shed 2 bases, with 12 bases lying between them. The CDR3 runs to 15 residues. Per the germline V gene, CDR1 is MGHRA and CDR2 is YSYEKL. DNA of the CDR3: TGCGCCAGCAGCCAAGTATCAAGTGAAGCCTACGAGCAGTACTTC. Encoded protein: CASSQVSSEAYEQYF.

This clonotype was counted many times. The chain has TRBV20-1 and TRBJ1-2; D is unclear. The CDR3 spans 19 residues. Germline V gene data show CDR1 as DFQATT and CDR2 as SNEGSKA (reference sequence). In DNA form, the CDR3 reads TGCAGAGCCCTAGATCTCCTCGGGCAGGAGAACCTTCTTAACTATGGCTACACCTTC. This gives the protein CRALDLLGQENLLNYGYTF.

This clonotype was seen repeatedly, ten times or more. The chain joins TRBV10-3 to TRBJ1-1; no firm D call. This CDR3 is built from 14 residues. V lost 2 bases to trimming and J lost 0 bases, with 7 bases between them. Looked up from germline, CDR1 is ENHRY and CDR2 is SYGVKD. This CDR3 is CAISEEGLNTEAFF. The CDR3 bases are TGTGCCATCAGTGAGGAGGGTTTGAACACTGAAGCTTTCTTT.

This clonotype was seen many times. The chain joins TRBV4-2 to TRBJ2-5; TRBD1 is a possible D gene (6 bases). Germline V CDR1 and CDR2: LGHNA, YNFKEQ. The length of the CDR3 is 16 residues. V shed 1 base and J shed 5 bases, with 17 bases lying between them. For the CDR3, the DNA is TGTGCCAGCAGCCAAGTCGTCGCAGGGGCAGGGGAGACCCAGTACTTC. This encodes CASSQVVAGAGETQYF.

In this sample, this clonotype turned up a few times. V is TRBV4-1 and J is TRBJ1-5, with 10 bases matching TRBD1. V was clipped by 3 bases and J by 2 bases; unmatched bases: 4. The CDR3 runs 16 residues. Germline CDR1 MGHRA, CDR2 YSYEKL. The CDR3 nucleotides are TGCGCCAGCAGCCACACCGGGACAGGGGGCAATCAGCCCCAGCATTTT. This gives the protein CASSHTGTGGNQPQHF.

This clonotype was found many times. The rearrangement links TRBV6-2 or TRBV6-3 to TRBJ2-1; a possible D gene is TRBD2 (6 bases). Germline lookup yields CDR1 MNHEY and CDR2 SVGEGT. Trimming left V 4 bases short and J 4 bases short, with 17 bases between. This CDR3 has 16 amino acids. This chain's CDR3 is CASSWPLGGQYNEQFF. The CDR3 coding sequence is TGTGCCAGCAGTTGGCCTTTAGGAGGGCAATACAATGAGCAGTTCTTC.

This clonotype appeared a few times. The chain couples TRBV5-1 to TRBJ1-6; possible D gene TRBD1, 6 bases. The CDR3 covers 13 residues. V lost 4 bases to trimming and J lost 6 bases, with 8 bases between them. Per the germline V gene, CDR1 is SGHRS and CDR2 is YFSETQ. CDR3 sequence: CASSRGLNSPLHF. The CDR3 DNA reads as TGCGCCAGCAGCCGGGGGCTTAATTCACCCCTCCACTTT.

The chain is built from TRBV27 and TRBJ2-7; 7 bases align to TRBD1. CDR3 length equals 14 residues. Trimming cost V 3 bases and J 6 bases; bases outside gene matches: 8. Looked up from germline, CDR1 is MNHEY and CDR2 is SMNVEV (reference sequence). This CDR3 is CASSFGTDATEQYF. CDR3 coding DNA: TGTGCCAGCAGTTTTGGGACAGACGCGACCGAGCAGTACTTC.

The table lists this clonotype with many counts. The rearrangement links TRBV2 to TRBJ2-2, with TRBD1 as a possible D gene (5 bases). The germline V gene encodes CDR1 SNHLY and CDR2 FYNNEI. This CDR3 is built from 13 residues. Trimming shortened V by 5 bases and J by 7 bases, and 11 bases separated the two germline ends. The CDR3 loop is CASSLRTYGELFF. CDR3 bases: TGTGCCAGCAGTCTACGGACATACGGGGAGCTGTTTTTT.

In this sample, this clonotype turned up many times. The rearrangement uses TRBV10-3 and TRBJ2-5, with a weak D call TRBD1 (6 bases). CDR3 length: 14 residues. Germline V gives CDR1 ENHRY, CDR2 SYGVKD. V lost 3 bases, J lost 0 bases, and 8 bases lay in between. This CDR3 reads CAISDTGYQETQYF. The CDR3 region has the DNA TGTGCCATCAGTGATACAGGGTACCAAGAGACCCAGTACTTC.

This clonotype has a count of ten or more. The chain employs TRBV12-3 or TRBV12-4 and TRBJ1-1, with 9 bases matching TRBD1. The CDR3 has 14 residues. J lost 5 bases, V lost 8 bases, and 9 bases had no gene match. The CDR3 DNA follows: TGTGCCAGCTTACCGGGACAGGGAGCGACTGAAGCTTTCTTT. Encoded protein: CASLPGQGATEAFF.

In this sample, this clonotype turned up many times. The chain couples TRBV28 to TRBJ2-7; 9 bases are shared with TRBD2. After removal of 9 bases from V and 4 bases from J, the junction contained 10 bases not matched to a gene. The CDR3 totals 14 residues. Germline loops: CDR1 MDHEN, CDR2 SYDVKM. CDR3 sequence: CASTLAGDGYEQYF. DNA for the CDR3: TGTGCCAGTACCTTAGCGGGAGACGGGTACGAGCAGTACTTC.

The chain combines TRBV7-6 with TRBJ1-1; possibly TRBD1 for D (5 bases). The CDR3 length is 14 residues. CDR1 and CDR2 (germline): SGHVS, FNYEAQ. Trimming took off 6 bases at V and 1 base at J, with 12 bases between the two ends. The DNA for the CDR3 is TGTGCCAGCAGGGTGGGGGACGAGAACACTGAAGCTTTCTTT. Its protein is CASRVGDENTEAFF.

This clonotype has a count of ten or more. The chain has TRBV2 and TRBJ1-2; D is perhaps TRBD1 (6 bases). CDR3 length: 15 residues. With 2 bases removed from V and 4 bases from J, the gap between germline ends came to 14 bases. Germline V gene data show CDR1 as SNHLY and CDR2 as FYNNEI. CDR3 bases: TGTGCCAGCAGTGAACTTGGGGGGCGCGGCTATGGCTACACCTTC. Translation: CASSELGGRGYGYTF.

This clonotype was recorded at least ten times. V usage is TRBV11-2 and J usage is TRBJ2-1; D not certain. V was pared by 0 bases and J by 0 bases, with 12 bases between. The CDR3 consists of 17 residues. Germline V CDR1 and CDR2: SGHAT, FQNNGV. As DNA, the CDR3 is TGTGCCAGCAGCTTAGACAGATCACCAAACTCCTACAATGAGCAGTTCTTC. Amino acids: CASSLDRSPNSYNEQFF.

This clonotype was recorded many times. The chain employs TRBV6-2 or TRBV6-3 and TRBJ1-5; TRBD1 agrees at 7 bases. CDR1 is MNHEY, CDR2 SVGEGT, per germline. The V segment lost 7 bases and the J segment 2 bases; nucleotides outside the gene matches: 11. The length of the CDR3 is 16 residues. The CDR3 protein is CASTSFGDSGNQPQHF. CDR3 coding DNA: TGTGCCAGCACCTCCTTCGGGGACAGTGGCAATCAGCCCCAGCATTTT.

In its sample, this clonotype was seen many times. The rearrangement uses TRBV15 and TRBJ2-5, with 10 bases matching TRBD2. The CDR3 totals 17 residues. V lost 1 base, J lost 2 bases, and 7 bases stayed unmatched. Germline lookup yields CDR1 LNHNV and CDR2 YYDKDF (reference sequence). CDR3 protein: CATSRGVGLADQETQYF. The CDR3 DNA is TGTGCCACCAGCAGAGGTGTTGGACTAGCGGATCAAGAGACCCAGTACTTC.